This T cell receptor (beta chain) was profiled in a study of circulating and synovial CD4+ cells in juvenile arthritis. Study-level results: Diversity here was lower than in bulk blood CD4 cells. Bulk blood CD4 samples held at least an order of magnitude more or fewer genomes than CPL. Circulating pathogenic-like lymphocytes shared a substantially higher fraction of CDR3 sequences with synovium than bulk blood. Deeper sequencing increased measured overlap with synovial clonotypes.

CDR1 is SQVTM, CDR2 ANQGSEA, per germline. The CDR3 consists of 14 residues. Germline trimming cut 6 bases from V and 4 bases from J; bases unmatched to any gene: 9. Profiled with immunoSEQ multiplex PCR; TCRdb holds only in-frame clones, not every one. The data show around 32,000 clones, with over 85% seen just once and 2.9% held by the top ten. Note on this clone: No antigen is known for it.

The sample comprised CD4+ T cells from blood. The receptor's source is a human donor with juvenile idiopathic arthritis. The chain links TRBV29-1 to TRBJ2-5; 9 nucleotides agree with TRBD2. The CDR3 region is CSVSPAGGRETQYF. DNA of the CDR3: TGCAGCGTCTCCCCCGCGGGAGGGCGAGAGACCCAGTACTTC.